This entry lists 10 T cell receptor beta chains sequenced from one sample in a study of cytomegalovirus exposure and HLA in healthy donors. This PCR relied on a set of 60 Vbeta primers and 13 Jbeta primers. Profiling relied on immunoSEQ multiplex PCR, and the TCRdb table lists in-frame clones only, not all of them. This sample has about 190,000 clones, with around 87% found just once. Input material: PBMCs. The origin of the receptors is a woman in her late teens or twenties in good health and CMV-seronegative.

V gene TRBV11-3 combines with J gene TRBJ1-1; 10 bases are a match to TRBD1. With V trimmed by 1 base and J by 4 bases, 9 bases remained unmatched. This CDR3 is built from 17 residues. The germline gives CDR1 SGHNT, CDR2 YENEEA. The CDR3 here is CASSLGLGGQGSTEAFF. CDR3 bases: TGTGCCAGCAGCTTAGGTCTGGGGGGACAGGGGTCCACTGAAGCTTTCTTT.

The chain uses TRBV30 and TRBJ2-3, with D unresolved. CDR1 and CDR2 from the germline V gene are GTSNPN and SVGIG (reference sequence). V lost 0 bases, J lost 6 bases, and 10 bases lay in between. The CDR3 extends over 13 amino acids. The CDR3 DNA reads TGTGCCTGGAGTGTAACCAGGTTCGATACGCAGTATTTT. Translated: CAWSVTRFDTQYF.

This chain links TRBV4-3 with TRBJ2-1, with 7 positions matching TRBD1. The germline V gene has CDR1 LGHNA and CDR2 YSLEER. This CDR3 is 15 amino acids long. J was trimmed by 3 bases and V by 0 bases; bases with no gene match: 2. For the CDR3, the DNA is TGCGCCAGCAGCCAAGAGCAGGGGGTCTACAATGAGCAGTTCTTC. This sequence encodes CASSQEQGVYNEQFF.

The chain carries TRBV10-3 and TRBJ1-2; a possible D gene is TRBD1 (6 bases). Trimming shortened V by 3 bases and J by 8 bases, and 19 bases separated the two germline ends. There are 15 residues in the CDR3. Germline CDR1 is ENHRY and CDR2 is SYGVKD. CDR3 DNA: TGTGCCATCAGTGACGGGCTACAGGGAGATTACGGCTACACCTTC. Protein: CAISDGLQGDYGYTF.

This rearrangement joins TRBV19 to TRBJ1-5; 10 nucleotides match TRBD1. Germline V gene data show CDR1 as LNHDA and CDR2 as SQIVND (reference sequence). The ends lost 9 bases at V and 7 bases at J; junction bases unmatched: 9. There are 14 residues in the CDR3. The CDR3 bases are TGTGCCAGCCACCGGGACAGGGGTTACCAGCCCCAGCATTTT. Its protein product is CASHRDRGYQPQHF. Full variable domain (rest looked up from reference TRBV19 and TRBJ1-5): DGGITQSPKYLFRKEGQNVTLSCEQNLNHDAMYWYRQDPGQGLRLIYYSQIVNDFQKGDIAEGYSVSREKKESFPLTVTSAQKNPTAFYLCASHRDRGYQPQHFGDGTRLSIL.

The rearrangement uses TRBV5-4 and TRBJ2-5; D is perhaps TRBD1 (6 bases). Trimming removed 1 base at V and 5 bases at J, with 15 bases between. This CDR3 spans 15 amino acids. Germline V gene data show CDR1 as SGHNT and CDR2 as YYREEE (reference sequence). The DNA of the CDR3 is TGTGCCAGCAGCTTGTCGGGCAGGGGAAGGGAGACCCAGTACTTC. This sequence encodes CASSLSGRGRETQYF.

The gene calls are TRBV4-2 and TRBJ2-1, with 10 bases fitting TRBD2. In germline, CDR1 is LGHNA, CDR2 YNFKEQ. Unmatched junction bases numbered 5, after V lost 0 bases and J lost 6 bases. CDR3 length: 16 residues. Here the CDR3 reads CASSQDKGTSANEQFF. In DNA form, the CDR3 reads TGTGCCAGCAGCCAAGATAAAGGGACTAGCGCCAATGAGCAGTTCTTC.

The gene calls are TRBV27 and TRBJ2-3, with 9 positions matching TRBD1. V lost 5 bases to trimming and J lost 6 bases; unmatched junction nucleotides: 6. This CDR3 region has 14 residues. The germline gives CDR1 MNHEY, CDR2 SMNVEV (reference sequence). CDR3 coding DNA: TGTGCCAGCAGTCGGGACAGGGAGCCGGATACGCAGTATTTT. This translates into CASSRDREPDTQYF.

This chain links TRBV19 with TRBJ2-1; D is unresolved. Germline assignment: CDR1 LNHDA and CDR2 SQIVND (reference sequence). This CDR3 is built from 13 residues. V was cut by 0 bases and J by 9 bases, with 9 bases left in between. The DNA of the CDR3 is TGTGCCAGTAGTATAGATCGAGGCATTGAGCAGTTCTTC. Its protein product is CASSIDRGIEQFF.

In DNA form, the CDR3 reads TGTGCCAGTAAAATGGCACAGGGGGGGAACACTGAAGCTTTCTTT. It encodes CASKMAQGGNTEAFF. V usage is TRBV19 and J usage is TRBJ1-1; 8 bases are shared with TRBD1. V trimming: 7 bases; J trimming: 1 base; junction bases outside the gene matches: 8. Germline V CDR1 and CDR2: LNHDA, SQIVND (reference sequence). This CDR3 is built from 15 residues.